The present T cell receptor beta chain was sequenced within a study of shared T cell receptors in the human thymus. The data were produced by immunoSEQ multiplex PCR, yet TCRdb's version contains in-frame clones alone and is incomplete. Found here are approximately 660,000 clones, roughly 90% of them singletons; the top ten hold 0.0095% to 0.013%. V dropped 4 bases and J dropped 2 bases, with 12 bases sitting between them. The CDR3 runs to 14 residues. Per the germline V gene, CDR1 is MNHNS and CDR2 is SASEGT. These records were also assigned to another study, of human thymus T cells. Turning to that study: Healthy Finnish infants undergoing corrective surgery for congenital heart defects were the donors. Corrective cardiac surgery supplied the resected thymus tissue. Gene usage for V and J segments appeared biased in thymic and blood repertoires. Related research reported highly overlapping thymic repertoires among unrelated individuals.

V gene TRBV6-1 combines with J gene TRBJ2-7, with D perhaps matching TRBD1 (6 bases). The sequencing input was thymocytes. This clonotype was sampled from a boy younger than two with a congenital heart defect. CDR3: CASSVQQGPYEQYF. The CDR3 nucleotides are TGTGCCAGCAGTGTTCAACAGGGCCCCTACGAGCAGTACTTC.